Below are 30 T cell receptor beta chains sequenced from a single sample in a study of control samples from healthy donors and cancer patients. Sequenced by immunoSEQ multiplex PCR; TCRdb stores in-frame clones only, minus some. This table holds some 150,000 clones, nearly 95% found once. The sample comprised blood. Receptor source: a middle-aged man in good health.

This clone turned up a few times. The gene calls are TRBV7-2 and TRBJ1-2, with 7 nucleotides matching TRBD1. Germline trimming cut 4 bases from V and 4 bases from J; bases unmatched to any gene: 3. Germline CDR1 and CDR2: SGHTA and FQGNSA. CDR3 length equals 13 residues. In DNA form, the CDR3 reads TGTGCCAGCAGCTACGGACAGGCCTATGGCTACACCTTC. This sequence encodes CASSYGQAYGYTF.

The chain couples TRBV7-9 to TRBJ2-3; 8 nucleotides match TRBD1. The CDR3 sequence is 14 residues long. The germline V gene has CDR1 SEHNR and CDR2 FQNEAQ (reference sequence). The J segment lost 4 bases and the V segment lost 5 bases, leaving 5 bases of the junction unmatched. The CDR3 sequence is CASSHGQGSDTQYF. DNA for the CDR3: TGTGCCAGCAGCCATGGACAGGGCTCAGATACGCAGTATTTT.

The DNA of the CDR3 is TGTGCCAGCAGCTTAGAACAGGGCTGGGTCACCGGGGAGCTGTTTTTT. It is translated as CASSLEQGWVTGELFF. The chain uses TRBV7-6 and TRBJ2-2, with D possibly being TRBD1 (6 bases). The V and J ends lost 1 base and 4 bases respectively, with 13 bases between them. In germline, CDR1 is SGHVS, CDR2 FNYEAQ. The CDR3 runs 16 residues.

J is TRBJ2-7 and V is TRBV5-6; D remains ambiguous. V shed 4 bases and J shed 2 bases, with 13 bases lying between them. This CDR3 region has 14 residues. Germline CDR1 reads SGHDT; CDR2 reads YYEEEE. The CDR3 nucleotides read TGTGCCAGCAGCCAGCCTGTGGTCCCCTACGAGCAGTACTTC. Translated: CASSQPVVPYEQYF.

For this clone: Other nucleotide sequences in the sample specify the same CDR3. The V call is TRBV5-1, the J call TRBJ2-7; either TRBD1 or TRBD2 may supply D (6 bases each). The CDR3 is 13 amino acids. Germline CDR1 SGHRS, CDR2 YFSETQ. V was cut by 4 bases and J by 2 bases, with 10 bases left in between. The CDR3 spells CASSLRGPYEQYF. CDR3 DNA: TGCGCCAGCAGCCTTCGGGGGCCCTACGAGCAGTACTTC.

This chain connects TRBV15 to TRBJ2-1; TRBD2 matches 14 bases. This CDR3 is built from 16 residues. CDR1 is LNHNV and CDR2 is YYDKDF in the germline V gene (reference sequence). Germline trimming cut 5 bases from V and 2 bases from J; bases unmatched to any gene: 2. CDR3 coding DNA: TGTGCCACCAGCGAGGGACTAGCGGGAGCCTACAATGAGCAGTTCTTC. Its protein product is CATSEGLAGAYNEQFF.

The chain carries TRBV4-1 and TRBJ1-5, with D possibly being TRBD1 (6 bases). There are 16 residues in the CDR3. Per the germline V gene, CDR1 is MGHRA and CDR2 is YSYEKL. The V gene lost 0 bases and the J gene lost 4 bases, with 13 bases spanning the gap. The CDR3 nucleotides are TGCGCCAGCAGCCAAGAAGGGGGGCTAGGGAATCAGCCCCAGCATTTT. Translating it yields CASSQEGGLGNQPQHF.

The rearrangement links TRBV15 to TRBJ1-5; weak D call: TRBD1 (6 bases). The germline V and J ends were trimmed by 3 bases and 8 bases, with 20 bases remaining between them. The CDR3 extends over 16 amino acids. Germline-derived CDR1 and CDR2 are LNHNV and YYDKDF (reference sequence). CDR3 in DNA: TGTGCCACCAGCAGTCCGGGAGGAGGGGGGCTGAAGCCCCAGCATTTT. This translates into CATSSPGGGGLKPQHF.

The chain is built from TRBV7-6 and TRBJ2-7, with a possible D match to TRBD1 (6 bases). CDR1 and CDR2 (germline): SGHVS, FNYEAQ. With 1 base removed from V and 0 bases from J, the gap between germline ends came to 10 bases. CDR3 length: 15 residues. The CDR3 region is CASSLGDTSSYEQYF. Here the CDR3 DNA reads TGTGCCAGCAGCTTAGGGGACACGAGCTCCTACGAGCAGTACTTC.

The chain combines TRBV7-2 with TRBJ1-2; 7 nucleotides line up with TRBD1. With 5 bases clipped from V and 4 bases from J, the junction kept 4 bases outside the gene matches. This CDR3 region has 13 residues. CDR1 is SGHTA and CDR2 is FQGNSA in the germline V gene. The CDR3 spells CASSLEGAYGYTF. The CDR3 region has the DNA TGTGCCAGCAGCCTTGAGGGGGCCTATGGCTACACCTTC.

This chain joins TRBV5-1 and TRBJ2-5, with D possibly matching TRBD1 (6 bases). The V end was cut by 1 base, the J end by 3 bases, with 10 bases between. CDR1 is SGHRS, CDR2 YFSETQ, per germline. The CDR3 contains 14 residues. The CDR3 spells CASSLTQGKETQYF. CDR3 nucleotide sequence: TGCGCCAGCAGCTTGACACAGGGAAAAGAGACCCAGTACTTC.

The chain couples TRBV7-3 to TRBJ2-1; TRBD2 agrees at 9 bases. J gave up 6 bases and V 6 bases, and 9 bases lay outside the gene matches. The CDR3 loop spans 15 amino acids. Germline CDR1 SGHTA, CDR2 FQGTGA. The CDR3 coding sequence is TGTGCCAGCAGTCCAGGACTAGCGCTGGGCAATGAGCAGTTCTTC. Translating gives CASSPGLALGNEQFF.

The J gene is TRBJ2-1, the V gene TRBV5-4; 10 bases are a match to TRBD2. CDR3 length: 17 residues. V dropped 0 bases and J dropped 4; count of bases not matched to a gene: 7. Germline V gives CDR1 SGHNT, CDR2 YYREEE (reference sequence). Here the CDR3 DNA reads TGTGCCAGCAGCTTGGCTAGCGGGAGCGCGATATACAATGAGCAGTTCTTC. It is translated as CASSLASGSAIYNEQFF.

CDR3 sequence (DNA): TGTGCCAGCTCACCAGACAGGGCTAACGCTGAAGCTTTCTTT. This sequence encodes CASSPDRANAEAFF. The chain couples TRBV18 to TRBJ1-1; 7 bases are shared with TRBD1. J gave up 6 bases and V 2 bases, and 6 bases lay outside the gene matches. The germline V gene encodes CDR1 KGHSH and CDR2 LQKENI. The CDR3 contains 14 residues.

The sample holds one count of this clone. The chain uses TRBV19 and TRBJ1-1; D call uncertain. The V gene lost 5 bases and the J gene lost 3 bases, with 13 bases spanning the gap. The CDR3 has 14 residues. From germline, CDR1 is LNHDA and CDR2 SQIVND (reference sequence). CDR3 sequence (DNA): TGTGCCAGTAGTCTTCGGGCGTACGACACTGAAGCTTTCTTT. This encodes CASSLRAYDTEAFF.

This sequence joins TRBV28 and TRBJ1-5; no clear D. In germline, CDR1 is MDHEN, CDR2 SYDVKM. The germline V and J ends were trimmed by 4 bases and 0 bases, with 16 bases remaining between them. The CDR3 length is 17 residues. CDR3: CASSSDPGGNSNQPQHF. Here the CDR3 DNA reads TGTGCCAGCAGTTCTGACCCCGGAGGTAATAGCAATCAGCCCCAGCATTTT.

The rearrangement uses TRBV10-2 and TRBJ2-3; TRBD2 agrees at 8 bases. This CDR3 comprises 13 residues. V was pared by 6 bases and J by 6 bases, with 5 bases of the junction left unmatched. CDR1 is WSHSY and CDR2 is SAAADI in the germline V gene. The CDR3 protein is CASSSGGLDTQYF. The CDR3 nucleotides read TGCGCCAGCAGCAGCGGGGGCCTGGATACGCAGTATTTT.

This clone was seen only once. CDR3 amino acids: CASSPPTSGSRTGELFF. For the CDR3, the DNA is TGTGCCAGCAGCCCGCCGACTAGCGGGAGTCGCACCGGGGAGCTGTTTTTT. This chain uses TRBV13 with TRBJ2-2; 12 nucleotides align to TRBD2. This CDR3 is built from 17 residues. V lost 5 bases to trimming and J lost 4 bases; unmatched junction nucleotides: 8. Per the germline V gene, CDR1 is PRHDT and CDR2 is FYEKMQ (reference sequence).

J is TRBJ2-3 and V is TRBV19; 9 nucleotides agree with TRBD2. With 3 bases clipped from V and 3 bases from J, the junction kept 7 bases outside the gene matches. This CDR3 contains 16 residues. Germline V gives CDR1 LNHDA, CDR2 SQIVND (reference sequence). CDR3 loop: CASSMVPGLATDTQYF. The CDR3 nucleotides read TGTGCCAGTAGTATGGTACCGGGACTAGCAACAGATACGCAGTATTTT.

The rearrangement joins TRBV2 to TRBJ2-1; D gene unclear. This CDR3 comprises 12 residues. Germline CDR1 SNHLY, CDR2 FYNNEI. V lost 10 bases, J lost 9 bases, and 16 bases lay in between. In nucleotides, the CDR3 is TGTGCCACCAAACCAGAGTCGGCTGAGCAGTTCTTC. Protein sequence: CATKPESAEQFF.

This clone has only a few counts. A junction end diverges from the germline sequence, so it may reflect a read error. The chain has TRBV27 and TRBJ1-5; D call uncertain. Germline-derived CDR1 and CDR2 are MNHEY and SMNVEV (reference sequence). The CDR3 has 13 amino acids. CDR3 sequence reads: CASSSTEIKPQHF. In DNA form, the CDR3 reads TGTGCCAGTAGTTCGACCGAGATCAAACCCCAGCATTTT.

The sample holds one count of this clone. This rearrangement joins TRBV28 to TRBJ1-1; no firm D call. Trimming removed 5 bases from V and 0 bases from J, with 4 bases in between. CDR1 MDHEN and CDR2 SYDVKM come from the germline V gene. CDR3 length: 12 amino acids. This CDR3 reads CASSAMNTEAFF. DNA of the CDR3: TGTGCCAGCAGTGCGATGAACACTGAAGCTTTCTTT.

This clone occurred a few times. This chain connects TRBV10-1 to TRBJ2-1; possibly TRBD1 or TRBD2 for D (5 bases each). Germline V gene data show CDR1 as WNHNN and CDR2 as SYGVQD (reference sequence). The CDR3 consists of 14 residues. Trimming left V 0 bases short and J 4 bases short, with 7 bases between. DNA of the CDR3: TGCGCCAGCAGTGAGTCGGGGGAATACAATGAGCAGTTCTTC. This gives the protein CASSESGEYNEQFF.

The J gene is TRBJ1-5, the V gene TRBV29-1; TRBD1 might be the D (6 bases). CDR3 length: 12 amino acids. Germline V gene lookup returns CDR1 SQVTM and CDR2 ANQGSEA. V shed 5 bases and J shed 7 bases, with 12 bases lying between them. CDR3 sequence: CSVTLQGQPQHF. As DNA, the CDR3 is TGCAGCGTTACCTTACAGGGCCAGCCCCAGCATTTT.

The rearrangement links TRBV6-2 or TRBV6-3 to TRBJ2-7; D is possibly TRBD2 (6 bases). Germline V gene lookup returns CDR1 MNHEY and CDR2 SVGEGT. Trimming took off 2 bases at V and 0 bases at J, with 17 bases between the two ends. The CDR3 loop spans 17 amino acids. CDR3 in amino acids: CASSYPTRRTSSYEQYF. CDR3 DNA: TGTGCCAGCAGTTACCCGACTAGGCGAACCAGCTCCTACGAGCAGTACTTC.

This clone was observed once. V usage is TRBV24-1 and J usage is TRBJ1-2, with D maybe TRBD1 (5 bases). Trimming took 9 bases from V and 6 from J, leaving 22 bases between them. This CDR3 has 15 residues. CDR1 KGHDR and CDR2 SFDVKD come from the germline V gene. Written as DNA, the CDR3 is TGTGCCACCCCCCCCCAGGGCACTCGCGGAAATGGCTACACCTTC. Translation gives CATPPQGTRGNGYTF.

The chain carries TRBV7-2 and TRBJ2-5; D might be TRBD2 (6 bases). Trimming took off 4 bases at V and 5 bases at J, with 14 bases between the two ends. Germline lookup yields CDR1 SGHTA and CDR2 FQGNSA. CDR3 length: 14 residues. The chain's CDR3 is CASSSRELGETQYF. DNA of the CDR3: TGTGCCAGCAGCTCCCGGGAGTTAGGGGAGACCCAGTACTTC.

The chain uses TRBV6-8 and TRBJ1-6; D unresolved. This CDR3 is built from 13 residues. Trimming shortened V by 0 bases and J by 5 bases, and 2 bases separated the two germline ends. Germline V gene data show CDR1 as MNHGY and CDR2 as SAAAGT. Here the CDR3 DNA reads TGTGCCAGCAGTTACTCGGATAATTCACCCCTCCACTTT. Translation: CASSYSDNSPLHF.

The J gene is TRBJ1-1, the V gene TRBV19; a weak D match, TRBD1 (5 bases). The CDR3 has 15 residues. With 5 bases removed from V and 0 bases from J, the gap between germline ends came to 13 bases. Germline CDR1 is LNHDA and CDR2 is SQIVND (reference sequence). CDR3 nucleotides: TGTGCCAGTAGTGCCCCGACAGTCATGAACACTGAAGCTTTCTTT. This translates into CASSAPTVMNTEAFF.

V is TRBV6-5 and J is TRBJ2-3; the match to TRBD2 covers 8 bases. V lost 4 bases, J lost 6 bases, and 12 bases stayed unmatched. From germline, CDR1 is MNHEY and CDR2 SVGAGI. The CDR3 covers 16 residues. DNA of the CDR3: TGTGCCAGCAGTTCCCGGGGTAGCGGGACTCAGGATACGCAGTATTTT. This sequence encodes CASSSRGSGTQDTQYF.